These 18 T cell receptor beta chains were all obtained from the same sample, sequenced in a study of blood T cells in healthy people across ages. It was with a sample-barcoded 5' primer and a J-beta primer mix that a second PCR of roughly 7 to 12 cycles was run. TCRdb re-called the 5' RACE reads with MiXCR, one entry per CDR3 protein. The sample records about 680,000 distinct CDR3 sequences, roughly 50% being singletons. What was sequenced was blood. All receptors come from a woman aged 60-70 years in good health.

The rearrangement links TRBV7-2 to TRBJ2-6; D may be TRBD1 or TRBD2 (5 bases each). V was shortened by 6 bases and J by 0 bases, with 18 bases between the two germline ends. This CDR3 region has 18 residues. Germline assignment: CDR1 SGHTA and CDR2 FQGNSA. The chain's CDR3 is CASRFRDRGFSGANVLTF. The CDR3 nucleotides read TGTGCCAGCAGATTTCGGGACCGCGGGTTCTCTGGGGCCAACGTCCTGACTTTC.

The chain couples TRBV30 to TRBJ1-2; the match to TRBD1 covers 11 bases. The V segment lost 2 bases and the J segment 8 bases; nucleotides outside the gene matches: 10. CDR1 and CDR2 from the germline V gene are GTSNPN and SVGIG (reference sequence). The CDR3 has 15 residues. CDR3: CAWSTRTGGAQGYTF. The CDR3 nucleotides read TGTGCCTGGAGTACGCGGACAGGGGGCGCGCAGGGCTACACCTTC. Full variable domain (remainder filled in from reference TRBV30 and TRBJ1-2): SQTIHQWPATLVQPVGSPLSLECTVEGTSNPNLYWYRQAAGRGLQLLFYSVGIGQISSEVPQNLSASRPQDRQFILSSKKLLLSDSGFYLCAWSTRTGGAQGYTFGSGTRLTVV.

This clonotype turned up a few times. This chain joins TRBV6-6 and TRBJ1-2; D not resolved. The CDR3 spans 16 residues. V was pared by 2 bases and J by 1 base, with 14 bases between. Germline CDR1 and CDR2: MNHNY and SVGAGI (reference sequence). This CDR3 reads CASSYPSTRSNYGYTF. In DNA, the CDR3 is TGTGCCAGCAGTTACCCCTCAACGAGAAGTAACTATGGCTACACCTTC.

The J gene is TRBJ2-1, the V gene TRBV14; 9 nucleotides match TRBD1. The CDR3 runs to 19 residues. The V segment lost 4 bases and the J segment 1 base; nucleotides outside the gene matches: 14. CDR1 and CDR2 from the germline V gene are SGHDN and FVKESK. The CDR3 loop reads CASSLRDRVQHGSYNEQFF. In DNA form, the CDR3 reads TGTGCCAGCAGCCTCCGGGACAGGGTCCAGCATGGGTCCTACAATGAGCAGTTCTTC.

CDR3 in DNA: TGTGCCAGCAGCGTTGACCGGGACAGGGGGTTCGGGACCCAGTACTTC. Translated: CASSVDRDRGFGTQYF. J is TRBJ2-5 and V is TRBV5-5, with 11 positions matching TRBD1. CDR1 and CDR2 (germline): SGHKS, YYEKEE (reference sequence). The J segment lost 7 bases and the V segment lost 4 bases, leaving 12 bases of the junction unmatched. The CDR3 sequence is 16 residues long.

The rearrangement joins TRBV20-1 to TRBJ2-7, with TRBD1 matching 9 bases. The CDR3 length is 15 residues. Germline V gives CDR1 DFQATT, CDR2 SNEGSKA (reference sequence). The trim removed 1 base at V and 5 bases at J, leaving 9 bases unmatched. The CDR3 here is CSARVPRGQGNEQYF. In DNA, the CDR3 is TGCAGTGCTAGAGTTCCCCGGGGACAGGGAAACGAGCAGTACTTC.

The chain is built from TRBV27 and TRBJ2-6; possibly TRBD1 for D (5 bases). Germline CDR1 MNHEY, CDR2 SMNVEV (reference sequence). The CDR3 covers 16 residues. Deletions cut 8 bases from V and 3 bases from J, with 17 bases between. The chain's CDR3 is CASSKVLGLGANVLTF. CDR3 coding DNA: TGTGCCAGCTCCAAAGTATTGGGGCTTGGGGCCAACGTCCTGACTTTC.

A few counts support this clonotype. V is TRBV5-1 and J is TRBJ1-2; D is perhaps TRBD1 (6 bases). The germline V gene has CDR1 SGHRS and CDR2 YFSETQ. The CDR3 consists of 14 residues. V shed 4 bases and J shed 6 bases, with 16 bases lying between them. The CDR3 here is CASSRGGSEDGYTF. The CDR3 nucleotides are TGCGCCAGCAGCCGAGGGGGTTCGGAAGATGGCTACACCTTC.

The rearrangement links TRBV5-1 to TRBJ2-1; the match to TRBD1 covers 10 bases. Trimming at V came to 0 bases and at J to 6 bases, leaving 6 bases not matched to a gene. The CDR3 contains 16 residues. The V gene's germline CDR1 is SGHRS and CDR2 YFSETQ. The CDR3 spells CASSLGGTGVFNEQFF. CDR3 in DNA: TGCGCCAGCAGCTTGGGGGGGACAGGGGTATTCAATGAGCAGTTCTTC. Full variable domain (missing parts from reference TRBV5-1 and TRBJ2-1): KAGVTQTPRYLIKTRGQQVTLSCSPISGHRSVSWYQQTPGQGLQFLFEYFSETQRNKGNFPGRFSGRQFSNSRSEMNVSTLELGDSALYLCASSLGGTGVFNEQFFGPGTRLTVL.

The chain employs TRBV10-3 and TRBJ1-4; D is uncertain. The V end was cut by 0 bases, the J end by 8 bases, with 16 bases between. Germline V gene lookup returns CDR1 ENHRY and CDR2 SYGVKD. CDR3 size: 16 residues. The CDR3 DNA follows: TGTGCCATCAGTGAGTCGAATACGGGGTACGGGGAAAAACTGTTTTTT. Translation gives CAISESNTGYGEKLFF.

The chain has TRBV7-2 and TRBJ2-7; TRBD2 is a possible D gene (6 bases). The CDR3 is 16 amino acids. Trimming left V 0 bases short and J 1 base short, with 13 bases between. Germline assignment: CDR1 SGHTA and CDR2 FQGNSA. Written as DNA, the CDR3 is TGTGCCAGCAGCTTAGCTGGGGGGTTGGCTTCCTACGAGCAGTACTTC. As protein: CASSLAGGLASYEQYF.

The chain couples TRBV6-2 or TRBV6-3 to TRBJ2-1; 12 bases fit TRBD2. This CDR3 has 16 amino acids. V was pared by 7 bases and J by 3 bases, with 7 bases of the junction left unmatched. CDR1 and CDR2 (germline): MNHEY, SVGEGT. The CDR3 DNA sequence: TGTGCCAGCATGAGGACTAGCGGGAACTTCTACAATGAGCAGTTCTTC. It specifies CASMRTSGNFYNEQFF.

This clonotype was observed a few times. CDR3: CSAAQMLRFGRAETQYF. CDR3 DNA: TGCAGTGCCGCGCAGATGCTGAGGTTTGGGCGGGCGGAGACCCAGTACTTC. J is TRBJ2-5 and V is TRBV20-1, with D perhaps TRBD2 (5 bases). The germline gives CDR1 DFQATT, CDR2 SNEGSKA (reference sequence). Trimming took off 6 bases at V and 5 bases at J, with 28 bases between the two ends. The CDR3 is 17 amino acids.

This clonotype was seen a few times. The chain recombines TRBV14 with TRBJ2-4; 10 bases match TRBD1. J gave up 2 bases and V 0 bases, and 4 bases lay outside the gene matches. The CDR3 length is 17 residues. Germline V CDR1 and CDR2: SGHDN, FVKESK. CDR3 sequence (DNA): TGTGCCAGCAGCCAAGACCCGGGACAGGGGACCAAAAACATTCAGTACTTC. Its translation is CASSQDPGQGTKNIQYF. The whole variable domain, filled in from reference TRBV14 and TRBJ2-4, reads EAGVTQFPSHSVIEKGQTVTLRCDPISGHDNLYWYRRVMGKEIKFLLHFVKESKQDESGMPNNRFLAERTGGTYSTLKVQPAELEDSGVYFCASSQDPGQGTKNIQYFGAGTRLSVL.

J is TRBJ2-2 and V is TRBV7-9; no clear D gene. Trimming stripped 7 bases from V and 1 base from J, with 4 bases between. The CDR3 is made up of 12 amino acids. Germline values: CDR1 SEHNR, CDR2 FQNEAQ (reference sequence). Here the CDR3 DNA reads TGTGCCAGCACCCTGAACACCGGGGAGCTGTTTTTT. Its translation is CASTLNTGELFF.

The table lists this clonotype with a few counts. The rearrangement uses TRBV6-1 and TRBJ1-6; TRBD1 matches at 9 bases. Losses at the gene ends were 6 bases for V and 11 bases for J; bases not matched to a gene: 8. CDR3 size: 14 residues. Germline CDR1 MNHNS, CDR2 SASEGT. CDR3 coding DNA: TGTGCCAGCAGCACCGGGACAGGGTTTCCACCCCTCCACTTT. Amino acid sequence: CASSTGTGFPPLHF.

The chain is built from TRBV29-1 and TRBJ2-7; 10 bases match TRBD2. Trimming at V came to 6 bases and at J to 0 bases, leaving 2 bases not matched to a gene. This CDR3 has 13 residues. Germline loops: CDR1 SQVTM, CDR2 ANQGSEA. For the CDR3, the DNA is TGCAGCGTGAGCGGGAGGGCCTCCTACGAGCAGTACTTC. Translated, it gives CSVSGRASYEQYF.

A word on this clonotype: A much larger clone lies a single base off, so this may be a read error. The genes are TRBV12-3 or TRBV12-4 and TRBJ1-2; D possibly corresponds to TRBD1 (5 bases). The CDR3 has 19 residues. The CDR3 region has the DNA TGTGCCAGCAGTTTATTTTTTGGGGGACCTCACATGCATAACTATAGCTACACCTTC. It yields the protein CASSLFFGGPHMHNYSYTF.